This is a list of T cell receptor beta chains from one sample in a study of blood T cells in healthy people across ages. One entry per CDR3 protein, called by TCRdb with MiXCR from the 5' RACE reads. Of about 900,000 distinct CDR3 sequences listed, 40% to 60% are singletons. Sequenced input: blood. Source of these receptors: a man aged 25-45 years in good health. Each CDR3 is given with its conserved first and last residue. The D gene is left open where the match is weak. Not all rows give a size; the values are once, few, many and, for expanded clones, a class.

j_call v_call d_call clone_size cdr3_aa cdr3_nt
TRBJ2-5 TRBV7-2 - - CASSVNGGGNQYF TGTGCCAGCAGCGTCAATGGCGGGGGCAACCAGTACTTC
TRBJ2-7 TRBV4-1 TRBD2 - CASSQVAGGEQYF TGCGCCAGCAGCCAAGTAGCGGGAGGTGAGCAGTACTTC
TRBJ2-1 TRBV27 - - CASRPFGGNEQFF TGTGCCAGCAGGCCCTTCGGGGGCAATGAGCAGTTCTTC
TRBJ2-7 TRBV10-3 TRBD1 - CAISESVGQGIPYEQYF TGTGCCATCAGTGAGTCGGTGGGACAGGGGATCCCCTACGAGCAGTACTTC
TRBJ1-2 TRBV29-1 TRBD1 many CSVGTGTGGLSNYGYTF TGCAGCGTTGGCACCGGGACAGGGGGCCTGTCGAACTATGGCTACACCTTC
TRBJ2-3 TRBV4-1 - few CASSQSKGGTDTQYF TGCGCCAGCAGCCAATCCAAGGGAGGCACAGATACGCAGTATTTT
TRBJ1-2 TRBV29-1 - - CSVGARLHRNYGYTF TGCAGCGTTGGGGCCAGACTTCACCGCAACTATGGCTACACCTTC
TRBJ1-1 TRBV3-1 TRBD1 - CASSPTGGVESTEAFF TGTGCCAGCAGCCCGACAGGGGGTGTCGAGAGCACTGAAGCTTTCTTT
TRBJ2-3 TRBV9 - - CASSLGAGLTDTQYF TGTGCCAGCAGCCTCGGGGCGGGGTTGACAGATACGCAGTATTTT
TRBJ2-7 TRBV5-6 TRBD1 - CASRSRDRAFYEQYF TGTGCCAGCAGATCCCGGGACAGGGCTTTCTACGAGCAGTACTTC
TRBJ2-2 TRBV2 TRBD1 - CASSAGTANTGELFF TGTGCCAGCTCTGCCGGGACAGCGAACACCGGGGAGCTGTTTTTT